These T cell receptor beta chains were read from a single sample in a study of shared clonotypes between healthy human individuals. Data came from immunoSEQ multiplex PCR; TCRdb stores just in-frame clones and leaves some out. The data hold hundreds of thousands of clones, with 90% to 96% observed a single time. Sequencing used naive CD4+ T cells sorted from blood. All receptors derive from a young woman in good health. CDR3s leave out the opening cysteine and the closing phenylalanine or tryptophan.

V: TRBV20-1
J: TRBJ1-4
CDR3: SASQLKLF

V: TRBV21-1
J: TRBJ1-4
CDR3: ASSPTEANEKLF

V: TRBV27
J: TRBJ1-1
CDR3: ASSFRRGGTEAF

V: TRBV5-6
J: TRBJ2-7
CDR3: ASSFQREITTGEQY

V: TRBV28
J: TRBJ2-7
CDR3: ASTGGQLGQDEQY

V: TRBV28
J: TRBJ2-7
CDR3: ASSRHPPGGEQY

V: TRBV28
J: TRBJ1-2
CDR3: ASSEQGAFGYT

V: TRBV18
J: TRBJ1-1
CDR3: ASSPPGRGAF

V: TRBV5-5
J: TRBJ2-3
CDR3: ASSQQIHRRADTQY

V: TRBV5-6
J: TRBJ2-7
CDR3: ASSLTGEPQFYEQY

V: TRBV6-9
J: TRBJ2-7
CDR3: ASPKRRTGAHEQY

V: TRBV19
J: TRBJ2-5
CDR3: ASSRITSLETQY

V: TRBV21-1
J: TRBJ1-2
CDR3: ASSNGLEGGYT

V: TRBV6-5
J: TRBJ2-7
CDR3: ASSYSGSGRGHEQY

V: TRBV18
J: TRBJ2-4
CDR3: ASSPLPGARDIQY

V: TRBV7-8
J: TRBJ2-7
CDR3: ASSLATVSYEQY

V: TRBV4-2
J: TRBJ1-5
CDR3: ASSQLTGAYQPQH

V: TRBV28
J: TRBJ2-4
CDR3: ASSLLGAGVRNIQY

V: TRBV2
J: TRBJ2-7
CDR3: ASSESLAGASYEQY

V: TRBV6-5
J: TRBJ1-1
CDR3: ASSSGGVNTEAF

V: TRBV28
J: TRBJ1-5
CDR3: ASRQQGTQPQH

V: TRBV10-3
J: TRBJ1-5
CDR3: AISESAGVLSNQPQH

V: TRBV5-4
J: TRBJ1-1
CDR3: ASSLEWGNGAEAF

V: TRBV5-4
J: TRBJ2-1
CDR3: ASSYDRAGEQF

V: TRBV5-1
J: TRBJ2-7
CDR3: ASRLDVLPYEQY

V: TRBV5-6
J: TRBJ2-6
CDR3: ASSYRGTGANVLT

V: TRBV7-2
J: TRBJ2-5
CDR3: ASSFASGEETQY

V: TRBV4-2
J: TRBJ1-6
CDR3: ASSGRGASNNSPLH

V: TRBV28
J: TRBJ2-5
CDR3: ASSNNRQGVGETQY

V: TRBV7-2
J: TRBJ2-7
CDR3: ASSFSPYEQY

V: TRBV27
J: TRBJ1-5
CDR3: ASTPLLYGTWSNQPQH

V: TRBV7-9
J: TRBJ2-2
CDR3: ASSATTGGTGRAGELF